This T cell receptor beta chain was recovered during a study of long-term antiretroviral therapy in people with HIV. The germline gives CDR1 SGDLS, CDR2 YYNGEE. The ends were cut back, 4 bases at V and 7 bases at J, with 17 bases in the middle. The CDR3 length is 14 residues. Runs used v3.0 of the immunoSEQ assay and were done at survey level. The repertoire was sequenced with immunoSEQ multiplex PCR; TCRdb's copy has only in-frame clones and lacks some. The table has 35,000 to 55,000 clones, over 90% seen once. This receptor was obtained from a woman aged 45-60 years with HIV. The sample consisted of unsorted PBMCs, taken 3.7 years after starting antiretroviral therapy. The chain carries TRBV9 and TRBJ1-1; D unresolved. The chain's CDR3 is CASSPMGGSREAFF. The CDR3 DNA reads TGTGCCAGCAGCCCGATGGGTGGCAGCCGTGAAGCTTTCTTT. The full variable domain, its missing parts supplied by reference TRBV9 and TRBJ1-1, is DSGVTQTPKHLITATGQRVTLRCSPRSGDLSVYWYQQSLDQGLQFLIQYYNGEERAKGNILERFSAQQFPDLHSELNLSSLELGDSALYFCASSPMGGSREAFFGQGTRLTVV.